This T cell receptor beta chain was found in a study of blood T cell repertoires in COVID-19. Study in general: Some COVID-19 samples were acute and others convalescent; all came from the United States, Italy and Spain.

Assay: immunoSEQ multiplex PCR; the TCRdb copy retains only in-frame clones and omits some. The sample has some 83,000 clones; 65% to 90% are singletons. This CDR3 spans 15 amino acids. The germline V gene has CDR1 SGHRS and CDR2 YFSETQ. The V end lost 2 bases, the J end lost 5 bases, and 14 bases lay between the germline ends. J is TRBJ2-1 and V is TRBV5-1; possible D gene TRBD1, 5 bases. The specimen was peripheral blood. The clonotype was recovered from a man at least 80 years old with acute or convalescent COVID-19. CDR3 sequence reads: CASSLNPFRDNEQFF. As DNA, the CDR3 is TGCGCCAGCAGCTTAAATCCTTTCAGGGACAATGAGCAGTTCTTC.